These T cell receptor beta chains were read from a single sample in a study of graft-versus-host responses after intestinal transplantation. TCRdb keeps only in-frame clones here, not all; method: immunoSEQ multiplex PCR. This table holds about 12,000 clones, 35% found once. The source material was alloreactive CD8+ T cells from a mixed lymphocyte reaction culture, sampled before intestinal transplant. These receptors came from a human patient who received an intestinal transplant. Both conserved end residues are trimmed from each CDR3.

12,TRBV5-6,ASSPQGNTGELF
12,TRBV30,AWNLGAGKNIQY
11,TRBV19,ASSPRAFNEQF
13,TRBV6-9,ASNQWEREASEQY
14,TRBV6-5,ASSYQGMVVNEKLF
12,TRBV11-3,ASSSTADGTEAF
12,TRBV6-5,ASSLTGSSYEQY
11,TRBV5-1,ASSSLLNTEAF
14,TRBV4-2,ASSQDTVYSNQPQH
12,TRBV7-9,ASSLGQGHTEAF
10,TRBV29-1,SVFWANTEAF
13,TRBV5-1,ASSWTSGISYEQY
11,TRBV5-1,ASSLSATTEAF
11,TRBV7-3,ASRELGAYEQY
15,TRBV4-1,ASSQESGTSGSYEQY
13,TRBV4-3,ASSLGRGLNTEAF
14,TRBV27,ASSPFAGAHSYEQY
12,TRBV5-6,ASTVSGVSYEQY
11,TRBV6-1,ASIRNPGGPQF
12,TRBV18,ASSPPNMEETQY
12,TRBV7-8,ASSLAGTGDGYT
13,TRBV9,ASSETGSSYNEQF
13,TRBV7-1,ASSQLAGGPDTQY
13,TRBV4-1,ASSQEGTPLYEQY
11,TRBV7-2,ASSPHNGEKLF
12,TRBV4-2,ASSFPGEHYEQY
14,TRBV4-3,ASSLTGQGGSYEQY
14,TRBV18,ASSPLNRGINSPLH
13,TRBV2,ASSVSMAGWNGYT
12,TRBV7-9,ASSSAEVQETQY
13,TRBV19,ASSIDGGGNTEAF
13,TRBV4-2,ASSQGPGRLYEQY
12,TRBV11-2,ASSFSTRSDEQY
13,TRBV4-1,ASSQAGETVVGYT
14,TRBV13,ASSLGGGFSNQPQH
13,TRBV5-4,ASRSSGANTGELF
11,TRBV30,AWSWGRAGELF
12,TRBV28,ASRGGMSYNEQF
14,TRBV27,ASSVSGGSSYNEQF
11,TRBV7-9,ASSAQQGQEQF
13,TRBV6-1,ASRHWTGRRYEQY
12,TRBV5-6,ASRSWGSTYEQY
11,TRBV7-9,ASSSGVGGGYT
14,TRBV10-3,AIRPGADSLNTEAF
12,TRBV4-3,ASSQDRGNRGYT
12,TRBV11-2,ASSRTSGRAEQF
11,TRBV4-3,ASSPWDQETQY
15,TRBV7-9,ASSPELSGGSGTEAF
11,TRBV5-1,ASSLAVNTEAF
13,TRBV5-1,ASSMVSGVGNEQF
13,TRBV4-1,ASSQGTSGSDEQF
15,TRBV23-1,ASSRRTLRRKIYGYT
9,TRBV29-1,SVDDMGEQY
14,TRBV27,ASSLSLWQGPETQY
13,TRBV2,ARTTGTENTGELF
13,TRBV15,ATSRDRATNTEAF
13,TRBV11-2,ASSLALAPTEEQY